What follows describes a single T cell receptor (beta chain). The antigen remains unidentified. Produced via immunoSEQ multiplex PCR; TCRdb's table is partial and in-frame only. This sample has 70,000 to 95,000 clones, with over 75% found just once. The data were obtained in a study of a mutant IDH1 vaccine in newly diagnosed glioma. At the level of the study: Standard pretreatment was either radiotherapy, temozolomide, or, for most, radiochemotherapy with temozolomide.

Time point described: baseline, week 1 (first vaccination visit). Treatment of the sample: pre-vaccination baseline after standard-of-care therapy. Findings and caveats of the study: Pseudoprogression looked unconnected to shifts in top peripheral T cell clonotypes.

CDR1 is SGHDT and CDR2 is YYEEEE in the germline V gene. V dropped 5 bases and J dropped 4 bases, with 10 bases sitting between them. This CDR3 spans 14 amino acids. This chain links TRBV5-6 with TRBJ1-6, with D possibly being TRBD1 (5 bases). The TCR comes from a man aged 35 to 55 with glioma. Some clones in this sample may be carry-over from other donors' samples. This specimen was PBMCs, taken from a glioma patient treated with radiotherapy, temozolomide or both. CDR3 region: CASRTTGYNSPLHF. The CDR3 DNA follows: TGTGCCAGCAGAACCACAGGATATAATTCACCCCTCCACTTT.